This TCR beta chain is drawn from a study of technical replicates of blood from several donors. The assay was immunoSEQ multiplex PCR, and TCRdb's table has in-frame clones only and misses some. Of more than 90,000 clones listed, nearly 97% were seen once; the top ten hold just over 0.25%. Source material: T cells isolated from PBMCs. The receptor was derived from a human donor in good health.

CDR3 loop: CASSLLVLAGDETQYF. The CDR3 region has the DNA TGCGCCAGCAGCTTGCTCGTACTAGCGGGAGATGAGACCCAGTACTTC. The V gene is TRBV5-1, the J gene TRBJ2-5; TRBD2 aligns across 11 bases. Per germline, CDR1 SGHRS and CDR2 YFSETQ. V dropped 1 base and J dropped 5; count of bases not matched to a gene: 7. The CDR3 length is 16 residues.